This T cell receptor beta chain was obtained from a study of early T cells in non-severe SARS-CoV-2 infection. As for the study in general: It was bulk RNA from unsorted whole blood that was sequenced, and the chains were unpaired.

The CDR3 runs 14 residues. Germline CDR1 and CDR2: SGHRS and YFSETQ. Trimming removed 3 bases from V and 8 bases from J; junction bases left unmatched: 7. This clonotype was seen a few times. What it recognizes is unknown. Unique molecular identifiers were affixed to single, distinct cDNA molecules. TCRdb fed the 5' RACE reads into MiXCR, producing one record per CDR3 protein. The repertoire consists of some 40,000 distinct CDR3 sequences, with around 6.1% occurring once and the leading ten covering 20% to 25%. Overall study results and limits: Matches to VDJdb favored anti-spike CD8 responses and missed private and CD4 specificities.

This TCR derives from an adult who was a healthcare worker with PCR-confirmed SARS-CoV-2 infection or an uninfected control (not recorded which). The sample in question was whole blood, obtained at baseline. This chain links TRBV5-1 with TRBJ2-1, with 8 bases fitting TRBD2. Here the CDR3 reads CASSSGTSLDEQFF. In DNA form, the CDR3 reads TGCGCCAGCAGCTCCGGGACTAGTCTGGATGAGCAGTTCTTC.